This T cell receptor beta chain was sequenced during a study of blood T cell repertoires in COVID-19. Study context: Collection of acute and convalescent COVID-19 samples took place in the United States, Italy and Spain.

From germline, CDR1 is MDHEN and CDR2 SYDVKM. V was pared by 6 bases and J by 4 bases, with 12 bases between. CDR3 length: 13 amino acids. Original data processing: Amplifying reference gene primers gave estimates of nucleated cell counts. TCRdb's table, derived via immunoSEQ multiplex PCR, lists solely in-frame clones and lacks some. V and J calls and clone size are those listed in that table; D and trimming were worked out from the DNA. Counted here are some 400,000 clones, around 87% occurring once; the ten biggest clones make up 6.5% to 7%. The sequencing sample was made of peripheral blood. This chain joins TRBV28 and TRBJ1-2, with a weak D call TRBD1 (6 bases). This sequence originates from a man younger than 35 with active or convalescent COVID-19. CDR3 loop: CASRATGVYGYTF. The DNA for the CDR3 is TGTGCCAGCAGAGCGACAGGCGTCTATGGCTACACCTTC.